This T cell receptor beta chain was observed in a study of a mutant IDH1 vaccine in newly diagnosed glioma. Across the study: Patients under treatment included approximately 60% males and about 40% females and had a mean age of around 40 years. Patients previously underwent radiotherapy, temozolomide, or both, and most underwent both.

The CDR3 runs to 14 residues. Germline CDR1 SGHTA, CDR2 FQGNSA. Trimming cost V 0 bases and J 2 bases, with 8 bases left between them. Sequencing was performed with immunoSEQ multiplex PCR; in TCRdb, only in-frame clones are kept and a portion is missing. This table holds around 60,000 clones, roughly four fifths found once. Time point indicated: week 47, end of study. The content of each vaccine dose was 300 ug of mutant IDH1 20-mer peptide, and topical imiquimod accompanied it. Of note for this clone: What it binds is unknown.

The chain is built from TRBV7-2 and TRBJ2-7, with D possibly being TRBD1 (6 bases). The input for sequencing was PBMCs, taken from a glioma patient whose treatment included an IDH1 peptide vaccine. The sequence was collected from a man younger than 45 with glioma. CDR3 coding DNA: TGTGCCAGCAGCTTAGCGGGACAAACCTACGAGCAGTACTTC. This gives the protein CASSLAGQTYEQYF.